This note documents a single T cell receptor (beta chain) sequence. The sample carries other DNA sequences with the same CDR3. CDR3 length: 15 residues. J lost 2 bases, V lost 2 bases, and 2 bases had no gene match. Per the germline V gene, CDR1 is SGHNT and CDR2 is YYREEE (reference sequence). This specimen belongs to a study of shared clonotypes between healthy human individuals. The assay was immunoSEQ multiplex PCR, and TCRdb's table has in-frame clones only and misses some. Of roughly 2.1 million clones in the sample, 85% to 95% are singletons; the top ten hold about 1.8%. Naive CD8 cells, CD45RO-negative and positively selected for CCR7, excluded terminally differentiated effector memory CD45RA+ cells.

The receptor's source is a man aged 18 to 35 in good health. Some clones in this sample may be carry-over from other donors' samples. Input material: naive CD8+ T cells from PBMCs. V and J are TRBV5-4 and TRBJ2-7; 12 bases line up with TRBD2. CDR3 coding DNA: TGTGCCAGCAGCTTACCTAGCGGGGGGGCCTACGAGCAGTACTTC. Residues: CASSLPSGGAYEQYF.